Below are 32 T cell receptor beta chains sequenced from a single sample in a study of T cell clonotyping in hematopoietic cell transplantation. Indicated time point: recipient sample about 28 days before transplant, after cytoreduction. Sequencing was performed with immunoSEQ multiplex PCR; in TCRdb, only in-frame clones are kept and a portion is missing. Among about 20,000 clones, almost 90% were seen once, and the ten largest hold about 3.7%. Specimen: peripheral blood mononuclear cells, collected before stem cell transplant. Source of these receptors: a man between 18 and 29 years old with biphenotypic leukemia. Some clones in this sample may be carry-over from other donors' samples.

This chain's CDR3 is CASSLQGADTEAFF. The CDR3, as DNA: TGTGCCAGCAGCTTACAGGGGGCGGACACTGAAGCTTTCTTT. V usage is TRBV7-2 and J usage is TRBJ1-1, with TRBD1 matching over 8 bases. CDR1 and CDR2 from the germline V gene are SGHTA and FQGNSA. CDR3 length: 14 residues. After removal of 2 bases from V and 3 bases from J, the junction contained 2 bases not matched to a gene.

V is TRBV4-1 and J is TRBJ1-1, with TRBD1 matching 7 bases. The ends lost 0 bases at V and 0 bases at J; junction bases unmatched: 4. The CDR3 has 16 residues. Germline lookup yields CDR1 MGHRA and CDR2 YSYEKL. CDR3 nucleotide sequence: TGCGCCAGCAGCCAAGATGAGACAGGGATGAACACTGAAGCTTTCTTT. Translating it yields CASSQDETGMNTEAFF.

The V gene is TRBV5-3, the J gene TRBJ2-1, with 10 nucleotides matching TRBD2. TRBV5-3 is treated as an ORF (open reading frame) with a function not yet certain. The CDR3 runs 18 residues. After removal of 0 bases from V and 0 bases from J, the junction contained 6 bases not matched to a gene. The CDR3 coding sequence is TGTGCCAGAAGCTTGGGACTAGCGGGCCTGAGCTCCTACAATGAGCAGTTCTTC. This encodes CARSLGLAGLSSYNEQFF.

This clone was counted once. The chain uses TRBV6-6 and TRBJ2-7; 7 nucleotides line up with TRBD2. From germline, CDR1 is MNHNY and CDR2 SVGAGI (reference sequence). The CDR3 contains 15 residues. The trim removed 4 bases at V and 5 bases at J, leaving 11 bases unmatched. The CDR3 loop reads CASSSQRGRGDEQYF. CDR3 nucleotide sequence: TGTGCCAGCAGTTCACAGCGGGGCCGGGGGGACGAGCAGTACTTC.

This chain connects TRBV27 to TRBJ2-7, with a weak D call TRBD2 (7 bases). The CDR3 length is 14 residues. Germline values: CDR1 MNHEY, CDR2 SMNVEV (reference sequence). With 3 bases removed from V and 6 bases from J, the gap between germline ends came to 15 bases. CDR3: CASSFIGGPREQYF. The CDR3 DNA follows: TGTGCCAGCAGTTTCATCGGGGGGCCCCGCGAGCAGTACTTC.

The rearrangement links TRBV7-2 to TRBJ1-5, with D hard to call. Trimming removed 4 bases from V and 2 bases from J, with 15 bases in between. The germline gives CDR1 SGHTA, CDR2 FQGNSA. The CDR3 extends over 16 amino acids. The CDR3 loop is CASSSGGKRGNQPQHF. The DNA for the CDR3 is TGTGCCAGCAGCTCCGGAGGCAAGAGAGGCAATCAGCCCCAGCATTTT.

Here the CDR3 DNA reads TGTGCCAGCAGCGGGATCCCCGGGGAGCTGTTTTTT. This translates into CASSGIPGELFF. The chain uses TRBV9 and TRBJ2-2; D is uncertain. This CDR3 has 12 residues. V was pared by 3 bases and J by 6 bases, with 6 bases between. Looked up from germline, CDR1 is SGDLS and CDR2 is YYNGEE.

CDR3 bases: TGTGCCAGCAGCTTCAGCGGGCCCTACGAGCAGTACTTC. It encodes CASSFSGPYEQYF. The chain is built from TRBV5-6 and TRBJ2-7; possibly TRBD2 for D (6 bases). The V end lost 2 bases, the J end lost 2 bases, and 8 bases lay between the germline ends. The CDR3 has 13 residues. Germline CDR1 reads SGHDT; CDR2 reads YYEEEE.

J is TRBJ2-7 and V is TRBV2; D is uncertain. The V end lost 6 bases, the J end lost 3 bases, and 6 bases lay between the germline ends. The CDR3 runs 11 residues. Germline-derived CDR1 and CDR2 are SNHLY and FYNNEI. In nucleotides, the CDR3 is TGTGCCAGCAGGGTCAACTACGAGCAGTACTTC. Translation: CASRVNYEQYF.

This clone appeared a few times. Other nucleotide sequences in the sample specify the same CDR3. The genes are TRBV19 and TRBJ1-5, with a weak D call TRBD1 (5 bases). CDR3 length equals 16 residues. V dropped 6 bases and J dropped 0 bases, with 15 bases sitting between them. The V gene's germline CDR1 is LNHDA and CDR2 SQIVND (reference sequence). The CDR3 region is CASSPGRFYSNQPQHF. CDR3 bases: TGTGCCAGTAGCCCGGGGCGTTTCTATAGCAATCAGCCCCAGCATTTT.

The V and J genes are TRBV10-1 and TRBJ1-2, with D maybe TRBD1 (6 bases). There are 17 residues in the CDR3. Trimming took 7 bases from V and 0 from J, leaving 21 bases between them. CDR1 is WNHNN and CDR2 is SYGVQD in the germline V gene (reference sequence). The CDR3, as DNA: TGCGCCAGCACTCTGACAGGCATTGGCCAAGCTAACTATGGCTACACCTTC. Translated: CASTLTGIGQANYGYTF.

This clone occurred a few times. The chain is built from TRBV6-1 and TRBJ1-5; 8 nucleotides align to TRBD1. The J segment lost 6 bases and the V segment lost 6 bases, leaving 7 bases of the junction unmatched. Germline CDR1 and CDR2: MNHNS and SASEGT. The CDR3 runs to 14 residues. The DNA for the CDR3 is TGTGCCAGCAGCGACAGGGGTTCGGCTCAGCCCCAGCATTTT. Translation gives CASSDRGSAQPQHF.

The J gene is TRBJ1-3, the V gene TRBV5-6; D remains ambiguous. CDR1 and CDR2 (germline): SGHDT, YYEEEE. This CDR3 region has 14 residues. V lost 0 bases and J lost 6, with 10 bases in between. The CDR3 DNA sequence: TGTGCCAGCAGCTTGGTCCATGACCCAAACACCATATATTTT. This codes for CASSLVHDPNTIYF.

This clone is medium-sized within its sample. CDR3 sequence: CASGRGSSYNSPLHF. Written as DNA, the CDR3 is TGTGCCAGTGGACGAGGGAGCTCCTATAATTCACCCCTCCACTTT. The V and J genes are TRBV9 and TRBJ1-6, with D uncertain. Germline values: CDR1 SGDLS, CDR2 YYNGEE. This CDR3 comprises 15 residues. Trimming removed 8 bases at V and 0 bases at J, with 12 bases between.

This clone occurred a few times. The CDR3 sequence: CASSYTGNQPQHF. The CDR3 bases are TGTGCCAGCAGTTACACAGGCAATCAGCCCCAGCATTTT. The chain employs TRBV6-6 and TRBJ1-5; no definite D call. The germline CDR1 and CDR2 sequences are MNHNY and SVGAGI (reference sequence). The V and J ends lost 2 bases and 2 bases respectively, with 4 bases between them. This CDR3 has 13 residues.

The chain is built from TRBV5-4 and TRBJ2-1; TRBD1 is a possible D gene (6 bases). Germline V gene sequence: CDR1 SGHNT, CDR2 YYREEE (reference sequence). This CDR3 spans 14 amino acids. Trimming cost V 0 bases and J 9 bases, with 13 bases left between them. CDR3 sequence reads: CASSLDRAGIEQFF. CDR3 nucleotide sequence: TGTGCCAGCAGCTTGGACAGGGCGGGTATTGAGCAGTTCTTC.

This clone appeared once. V is TRBV5-8 and J is TRBJ2-1; D unclear. The V gene lost 3 bases and the J gene lost 10 bases, with 14 bases spanning the gap. The CDR3 loop spans 13 amino acids. Germline CDR1 reads SGHTS; CDR2 reads YDEGEE. CDR3 coding DNA: TGTGCCAGCAGCTCACGGATCCTCCGGGAGCAGTTCTTC. This translates into CASSSRILREQFF.

CDR3 region: CASSDSKTWFRKTGPGNTIYF. The CDR3 DNA reads TGTGCCAGCAGTGACTCGAAAACGTGGTTTAGGAAGACAGGACCTGGAAACACCATATATTTT. The rearrangement uses TRBV6-4 and TRBJ1-3, with a possible D match to TRBD1 (6 bases). Germline values: CDR1 MRHNA, CDR2 SNTAGT. Trimming left V 0 bases short and J 2 bases short, with 26 bases between. The CDR3 covers 21 residues.

This clone was counted between two and nine times. This chain links TRBV19 with TRBJ1-6; D gene unclear. Trimming stripped 4 bases from V and 8 bases from J, with 6 bases between. Germline-derived CDR1 and CDR2 are LNHDA and SQIVND (reference sequence). This CDR3 contains 12 residues. CDR3 loop: CASSTSYSPLHF. The CDR3 DNA follows: TGTGCCAGTAGTACCAGTTATTCACCCCTCCACTTT.

CDR3 protein: CAISGILDSTDTQYF. The CDR3 DNA reads as TGTGCCATCAGTGGGATTCTTGACAGCACAGATACGCAGTATTTT. The J gene is TRBJ2-3, the V gene TRBV10-3; D remains ambiguous. Trimming pared 4 bases from V and 0 bases from J, leaving 11 bases between. Germline V CDR1 and CDR2: ENHRY, SYGVKD. The CDR3 is 15 amino acids.

The V and J genes are TRBV19 and TRBJ1-5, with D perhaps matching TRBD1 (5 bases). V was pared by 7 bases and J by 0 bases, with 16 bases between. This CDR3 contains 16 residues. Germline CDR1 reads LNHDA; CDR2 reads SQIVND (reference sequence). As DNA, the CDR3 is TGTGCCAGTAAACAGGCCGATCCTCTTAGCAATCAGCCCCAGCATTTT. It codes for CASKQADPLSNQPQHF.

DNA for the CDR3: TGTGCCAGCGGAGATCCGGAGTTTTTCTCTGGGGCCAACGTCCTGACTTTC. It yields the protein CASGDPEFFSGANVLTF. J is TRBJ2-6 and V is TRBV19; unclear D gene. Trimming stripped 9 bases from V and 0 bases from J, with 18 bases between. This CDR3 region has 17 residues. In germline, CDR1 is LNHDA, CDR2 SQIVND (reference sequence).

The chain carries TRBV4-1 and TRBJ1-5; D possibly corresponds to TRBD1 (5 bases). This CDR3 spans 17 amino acids. Trimming took off 4 bases at V and 0 bases at J, with 16 bases between the two ends. The germline V gene has CDR1 MGHRA and CDR2 YSYEKL. CDR3 residues: CASSPLSGLLSNQPQHF. CDR3 nucleotides: TGCGCCAGCAGCCCGCTCTCGGGACTCCTTAGCAATCAGCCCCAGCATTTT.

This chain joins TRBV25-1 and TRBJ1-3, with TRBD1 matching over 9 bases. The germline CDR1 and CDR2 sequences are MGHDK and SYGVNS. This CDR3 is 16 amino acids long. Losses at the gene ends were 4 bases for V and 5 bases for J; bases not matched to a gene: 9. The DNA of the CDR3 is TGTGCCAGCAGTGCCCAAGGGACAGGGCGGAGAAACACCATATATTTT. Translating it yields CASSAQGTGRRNTIYF.

This clone has just one count. The rearrangement uses TRBV19 and TRBJ1-1; D gene uncertain. The V and J ends lost 7 bases and 5 bases respectively, with 14 bases between them. The CDR3 length is 13 residues. CDR1 is LNHDA and CDR2 is SQIVND in the germline V gene (reference sequence). The CDR3 spells CASTAPGGTEAFF. CDR3 DNA sequence: TGTGCCAGTACCGCCCCAGGTGGGACTGAAGCTTTCTTT. The whole variable domain, filled in from reference TRBV19 and TRBJ1-1, reads DGGITQSPKYLFRKEGQNVTLSCEQNLNHDAMYWYRQDPGQGLRLIYYSQIVNDFQKGDIAEGYSVSREKKESFPLTVTSAQKNPTAFYLCASTAPGGTEAFFGQGTRLTVV.

The V and J genes are TRBV19 and TRBJ2-1, with D possibly TRBD2 on 6 matching bases. V was shortened by 5 bases and J by 6 bases, with 17 bases between the two germline ends. The CDR3 runs 15 residues. The germline CDR1 and CDR2 sequences are LNHDA and SQIVND (reference sequence). This CDR3 is CASSLLARRSNEQFF. CDR3 nucleotides: TGTGCCAGTAGTTTACTAGCCCGGAGGTCCAATGAGCAGTTCTTC.

The CDR3 sequence: CASNRANEKLFF. The CDR3 bases are TGTGCCAGCAATCGGGCTAATGAAAAACTGTTTTTT. V usage is TRBV9 and J usage is TRBJ1-4, with D hard to call. V was trimmed by 6 bases and J by 3 bases, leaving 6 bases between them. Germline V CDR1 and CDR2: SGDLS, YYNGEE. The CDR3 has 12 residues.

The chain is built from TRBV23-1 and TRBJ1-5; 7 bases are shared with TRBD1. TRBV23-1 counts as an open reading frame of uncertain function. J was trimmed by 2 bases and V by 10 bases; bases with no gene match: 5. The CDR3 is 13 residues long. The CDR3 is CATGTDGNQPQHF. CDR3 nucleotide sequence: TGCGCCACCGGGACAGATGGCAATCAGCCCCAGCATTTT.

This clone showed up just once. V is TRBV6-6 and J is TRBJ2-7, with D possibly TRBD1 on 6 matching bases. Trimming took off 4 bases at V and 4 bases at J, with 11 bases between the two ends. Germline CDR1 reads MNHNY; CDR2 reads SVGAGI (reference sequence). There are 13 residues in the CDR3. CDR3 sequence (DNA): TGTGCCAGCAGTTCCATGGACAGTTACGAGCAGTACTTC. Translated: CASSSMDSYEQYF.

V gene TRBV4-2 combines with J gene TRBJ1-5; D gene unclear. The V end lost 0 bases, the J end lost 2 bases, and 11 bases lay between the germline ends. This CDR3 contains 16 residues. Germline CDR1 reads LGHNA; CDR2 reads YNFKEQ. CDR3 in DNA: TGTGCCAGCAGCCAAGAGGGAGGTCGAGGCAATCAGCCCCAGCATTTT. This codes for CASSQEGGRGNQPQHF.

This clone was picked up a small number of times. The DNA for the CDR3 is TGTGCCAGCATGAGGGGGAGAGATCAGCCCCAGCATTTT. This sequence encodes CASMRGRDQPQHF. The chain uses TRBV6-5 and TRBJ1-5; D perhaps matches TRBD1 (6 bases). The germline V gene encodes CDR1 MNHEY and CDR2 SVGAGI. The CDR3 contains 13 residues. Trimming took 7 bases from V and 5 from J, leaving 12 bases between them.

CDR3 amino acids: CASSLLGRMNTEAFF. In nucleotides, the CDR3 is TGTGCCAGCAGCCTACTGGGACGGATGAACACTGAAGCTTTCTTT. This sequence joins TRBV14 and TRBJ1-1; tentative D call: TRBD1 (5 bases). Germline assignment: CDR1 SGHDN and CDR2 FVKESK. V was clipped by 4 bases and J by 0 bases, with 12 bases between them. This CDR3 contains 15 residues.